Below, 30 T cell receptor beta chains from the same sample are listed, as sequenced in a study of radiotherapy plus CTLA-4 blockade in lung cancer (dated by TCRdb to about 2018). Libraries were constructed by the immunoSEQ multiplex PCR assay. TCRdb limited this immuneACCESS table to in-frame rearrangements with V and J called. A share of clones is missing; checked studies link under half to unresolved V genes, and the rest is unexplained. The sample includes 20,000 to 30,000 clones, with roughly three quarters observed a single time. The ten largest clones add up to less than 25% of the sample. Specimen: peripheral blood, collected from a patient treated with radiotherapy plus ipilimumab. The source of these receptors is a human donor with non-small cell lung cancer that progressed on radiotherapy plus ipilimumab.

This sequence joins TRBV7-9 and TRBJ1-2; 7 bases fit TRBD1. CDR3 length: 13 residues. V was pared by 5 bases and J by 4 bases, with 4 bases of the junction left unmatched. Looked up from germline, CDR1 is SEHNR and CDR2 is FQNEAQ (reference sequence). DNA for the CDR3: TGTGCCAGCAGCCAGGGACAGTTCTATGGCTACACCTTC. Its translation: CASSQGQFYGYTF.

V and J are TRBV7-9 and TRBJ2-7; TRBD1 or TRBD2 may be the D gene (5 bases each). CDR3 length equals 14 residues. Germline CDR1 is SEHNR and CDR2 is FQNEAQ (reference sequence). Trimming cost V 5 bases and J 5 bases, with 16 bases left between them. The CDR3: CASSTIARGHEQYF. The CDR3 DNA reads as TGTGCCAGCAGCACCATTGCGAGGGGCCACGAGCAGTACTTC.

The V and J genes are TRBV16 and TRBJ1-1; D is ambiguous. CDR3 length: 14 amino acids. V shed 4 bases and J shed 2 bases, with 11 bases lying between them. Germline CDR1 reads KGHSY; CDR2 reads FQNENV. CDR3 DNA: TGTGCCAGCAGCCGGCAGTTAGGAAACACTGAAGCTTTCTTT. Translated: CASSRQLGNTEAFF.

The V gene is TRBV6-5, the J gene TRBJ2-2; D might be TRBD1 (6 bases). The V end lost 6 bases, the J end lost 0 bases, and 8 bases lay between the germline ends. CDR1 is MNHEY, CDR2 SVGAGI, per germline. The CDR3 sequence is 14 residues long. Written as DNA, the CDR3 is TGTGCCAGCAGCGGGACAACGAACACCGGGGAGCTGTTTTTT. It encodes CASSGTTNTGELFF.

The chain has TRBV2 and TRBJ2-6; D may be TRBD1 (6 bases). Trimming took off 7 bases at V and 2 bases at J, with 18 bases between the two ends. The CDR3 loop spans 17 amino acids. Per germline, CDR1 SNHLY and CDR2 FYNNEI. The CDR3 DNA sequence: TGTGCCAGCACCTCAAGGCCAGGGGAGCCTGGGGCCAACGTCCTGACTTTC. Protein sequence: CASTSRPGEPGANVLTF.

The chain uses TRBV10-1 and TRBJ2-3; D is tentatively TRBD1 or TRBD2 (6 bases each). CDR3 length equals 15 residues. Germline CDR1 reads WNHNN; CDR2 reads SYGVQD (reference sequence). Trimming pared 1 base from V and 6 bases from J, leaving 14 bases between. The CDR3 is CASSEWTGALDTQYF. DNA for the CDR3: TGCGCCAGCAGTGAGTGGACGGGGGCATTGGATACGCAGTATTTT.

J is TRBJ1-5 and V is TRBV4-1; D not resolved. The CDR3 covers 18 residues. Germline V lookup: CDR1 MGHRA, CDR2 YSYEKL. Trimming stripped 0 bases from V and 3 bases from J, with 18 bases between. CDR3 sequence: CASSQDRGLYGFNQPQHF. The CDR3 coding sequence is TGCGCCAGCAGCCAAGATCGGGGATTGTATGGTTTCAATCAGCCCCAGCATTTT.

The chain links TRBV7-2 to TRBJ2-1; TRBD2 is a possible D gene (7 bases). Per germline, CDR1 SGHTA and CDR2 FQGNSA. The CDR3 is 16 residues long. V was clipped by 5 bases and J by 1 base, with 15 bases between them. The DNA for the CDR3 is TGTGCCAGCAGCCCCCGCGGGGGCGGGTCCTACAATGAGCAGTTCTTC. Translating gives CASSPRGGGSYNEQFF.

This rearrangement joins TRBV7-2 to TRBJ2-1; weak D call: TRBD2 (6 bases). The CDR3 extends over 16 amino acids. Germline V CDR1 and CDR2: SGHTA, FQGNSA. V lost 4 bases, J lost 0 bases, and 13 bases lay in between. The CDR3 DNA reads TGTGCCAGCAGCTCAGTAGGCGGGATCTCCTACAATGAGCAGTTCTTC. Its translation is CASSSVGGISYNEQFF.

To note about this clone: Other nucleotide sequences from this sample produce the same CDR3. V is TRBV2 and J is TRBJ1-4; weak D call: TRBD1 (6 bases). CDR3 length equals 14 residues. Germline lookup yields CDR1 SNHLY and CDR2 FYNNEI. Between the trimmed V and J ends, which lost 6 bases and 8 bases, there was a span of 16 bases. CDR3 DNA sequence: TGTGCCAGCAGAGAACGGGGGCGGGGGGAAAAACTGTTTTTT. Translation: CASRERGRGEKLFF.

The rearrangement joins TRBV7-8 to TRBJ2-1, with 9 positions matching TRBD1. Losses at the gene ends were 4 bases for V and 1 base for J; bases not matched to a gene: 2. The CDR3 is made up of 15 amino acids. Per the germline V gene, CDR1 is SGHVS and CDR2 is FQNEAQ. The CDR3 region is CASSSDRGSYNEQFF. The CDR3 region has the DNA TGTGCCAGCAGCTCGGACAGGGGTTCCTACAATGAGCAGTTCTTC.

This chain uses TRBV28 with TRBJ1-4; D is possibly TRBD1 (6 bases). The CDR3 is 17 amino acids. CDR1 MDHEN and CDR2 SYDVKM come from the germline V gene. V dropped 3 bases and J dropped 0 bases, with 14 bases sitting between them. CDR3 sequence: CASSFEDRTATNEKLFF. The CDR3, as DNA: TGTGCCAGCAGTTTTGAGGATAGGACAGCAACTAATGAAAAACTGTTTTTT.

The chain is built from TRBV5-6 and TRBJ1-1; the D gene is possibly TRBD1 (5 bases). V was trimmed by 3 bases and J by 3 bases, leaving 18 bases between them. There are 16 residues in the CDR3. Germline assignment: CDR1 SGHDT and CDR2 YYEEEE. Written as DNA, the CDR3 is TGTGCCAGCAGCTCGGAGTGGGACGGAAGATACACTGAAGCTTTCTTT. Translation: CASSSEWDGRYTEAFF.

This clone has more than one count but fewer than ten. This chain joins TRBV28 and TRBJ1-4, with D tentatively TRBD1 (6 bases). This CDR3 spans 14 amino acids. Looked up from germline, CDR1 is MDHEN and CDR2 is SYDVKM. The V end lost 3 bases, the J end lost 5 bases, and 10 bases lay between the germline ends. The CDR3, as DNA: TGTGCCAGCAGTTTCCCTGACAGGAATGAAAAACTGTTTTTT. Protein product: CASSFPDRNEKLFF.

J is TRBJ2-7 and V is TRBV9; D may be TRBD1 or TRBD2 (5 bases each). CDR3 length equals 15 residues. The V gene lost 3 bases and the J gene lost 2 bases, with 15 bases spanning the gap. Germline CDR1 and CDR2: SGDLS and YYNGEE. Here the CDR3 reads CASSAMGTGAYEQYF. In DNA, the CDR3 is TGTGCCAGCAGCGCGATGGGGACGGGTGCCTACGAGCAGTACTTC. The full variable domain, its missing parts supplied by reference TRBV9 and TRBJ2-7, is DSGVTQTPKHLITATGQRVTLRCSPRSGDLSVYWYQQSLDQGLQFLIQYYNGEERAKGNILERFSAQQFPDLHSELNLSSLELGDSALYFCASSAMGTGAYEQYFGPGTRLTVT.

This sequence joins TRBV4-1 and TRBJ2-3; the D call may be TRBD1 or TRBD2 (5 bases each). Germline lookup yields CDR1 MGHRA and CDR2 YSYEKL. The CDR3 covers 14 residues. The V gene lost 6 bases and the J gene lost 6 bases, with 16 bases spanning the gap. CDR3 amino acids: CASRGPLDLDTQYF. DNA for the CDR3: TGCGCCAGCAGGGGACCCCTGGACCTTGATACGCAGTATTTT.

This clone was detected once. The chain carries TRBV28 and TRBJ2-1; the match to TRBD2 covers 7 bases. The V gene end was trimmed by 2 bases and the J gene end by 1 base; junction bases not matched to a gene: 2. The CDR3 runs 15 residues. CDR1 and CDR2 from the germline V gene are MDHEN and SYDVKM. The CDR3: CASSLLAESYNEQFF. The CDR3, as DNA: TGTGCCAGCAGTTTACTAGCGGAGTCCTACAATGAGCAGTTCTTC.

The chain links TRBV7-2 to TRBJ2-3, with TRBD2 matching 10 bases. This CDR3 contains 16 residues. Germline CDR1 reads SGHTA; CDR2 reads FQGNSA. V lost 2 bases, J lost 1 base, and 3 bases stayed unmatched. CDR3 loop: CASSLLAGGRTDTQYF. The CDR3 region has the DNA TGTGCCAGCAGCTTATTAGCGGGGGGACGCACAGATACGCAGTATTTT. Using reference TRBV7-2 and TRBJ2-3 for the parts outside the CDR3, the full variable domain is GAGVSQSPSNKVTEKGKDVELRCDPISGHTALYWYRQSLGQGLEFLIYFQGNSAPDKSGLPSDRFSAERTGGSVSTLTIQRTQQEDSAVYLCASSLLAGGRTDTQYFGPGTRLTVL.

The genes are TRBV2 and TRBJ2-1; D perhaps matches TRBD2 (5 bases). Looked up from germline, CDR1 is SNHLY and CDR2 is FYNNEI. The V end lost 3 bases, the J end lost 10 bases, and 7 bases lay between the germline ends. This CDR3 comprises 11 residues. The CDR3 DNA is TGTGCCAGCAGTGACGAGGGAGAGCAGTTCTTC. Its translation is CASSDEGEQFF. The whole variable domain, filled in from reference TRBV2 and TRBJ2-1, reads EPEVTQTPSHQVTQMGQEVILRCVPISNHLYFYWYRQILGQKVEFLVSFYNNEISEKSEIFDDQFSVERPDGSNFTLKIRSTKLEDSAMYFCASSDEGEQFFGPGTRLTVL.

This CDR3 is CAARGNKKEQFF. CDR3 nucleotides: TGTGCCGCCCGGGGGAACAAGAAAGAGCAGTTCTTC. The gene calls are TRBV10-3 and TRBJ2-1, with TRBD2 as a possible D gene (6 bases). Germline V CDR1 and CDR2: ENHRY, SYGVKD. V was shortened by 11 bases and J by 10 bases, with 18 bases between the two germline ends. The CDR3 has 12 residues.

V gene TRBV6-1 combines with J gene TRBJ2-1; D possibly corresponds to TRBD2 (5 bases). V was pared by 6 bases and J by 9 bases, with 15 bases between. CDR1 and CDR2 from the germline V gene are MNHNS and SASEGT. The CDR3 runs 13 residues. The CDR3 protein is CASRESMAGEQFF. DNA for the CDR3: TGTGCCAGCAGGGAGTCTATGGCGGGTGAGCAGTTCTTC.

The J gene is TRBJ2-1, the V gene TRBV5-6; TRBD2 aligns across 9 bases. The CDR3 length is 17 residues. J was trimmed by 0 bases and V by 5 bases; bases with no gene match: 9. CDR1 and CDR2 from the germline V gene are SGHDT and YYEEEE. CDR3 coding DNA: TGTGCCAGCAGTCCGATAGCGGGAGAGGGCTCCTACAATGAGCAGTTCTTC. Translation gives CASSPIAGEGSYNEQFF.

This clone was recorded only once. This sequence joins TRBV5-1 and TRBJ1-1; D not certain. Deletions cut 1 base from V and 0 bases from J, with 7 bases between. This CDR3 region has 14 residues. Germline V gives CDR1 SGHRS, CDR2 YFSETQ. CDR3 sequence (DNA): TGCGCCAGCAGCTTGTCCAGGCTGAACACTGAAGCTTTCTTT. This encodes CASSLSRLNTEAFF.

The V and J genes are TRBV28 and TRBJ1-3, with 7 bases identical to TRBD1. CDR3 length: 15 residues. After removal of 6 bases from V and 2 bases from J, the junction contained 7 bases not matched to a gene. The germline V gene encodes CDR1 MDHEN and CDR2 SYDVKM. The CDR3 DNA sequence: TGTGCCAGCAGGACAGGGCTGCTGCCTGGAAACACCATATATTTT. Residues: CASRTGLLPGNTIYF.

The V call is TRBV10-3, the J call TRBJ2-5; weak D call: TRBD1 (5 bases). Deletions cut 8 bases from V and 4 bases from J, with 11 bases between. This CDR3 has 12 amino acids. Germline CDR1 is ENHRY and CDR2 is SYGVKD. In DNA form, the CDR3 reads TGTGCCATCGGGGCCCTGCCAGAGACCCAGTACTTC. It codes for CAIGALPETQYF.

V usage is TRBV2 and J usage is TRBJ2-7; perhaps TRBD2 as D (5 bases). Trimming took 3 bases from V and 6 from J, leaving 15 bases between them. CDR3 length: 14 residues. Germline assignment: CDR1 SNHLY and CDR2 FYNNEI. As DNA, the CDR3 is TGTGCCAGCAGTGATAATTTTTTGGGGAGCGAGCAGTACTTC. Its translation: CASSDNFLGSEQYF.

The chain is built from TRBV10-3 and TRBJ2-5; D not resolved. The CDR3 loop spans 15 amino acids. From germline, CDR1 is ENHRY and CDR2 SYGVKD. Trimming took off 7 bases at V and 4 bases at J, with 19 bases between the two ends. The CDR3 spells CAIKTSGASLETQYF. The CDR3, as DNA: TGTGCCATCAAAACTTCCGGTGCATCCTTAGAGACCCAGTACTTC.

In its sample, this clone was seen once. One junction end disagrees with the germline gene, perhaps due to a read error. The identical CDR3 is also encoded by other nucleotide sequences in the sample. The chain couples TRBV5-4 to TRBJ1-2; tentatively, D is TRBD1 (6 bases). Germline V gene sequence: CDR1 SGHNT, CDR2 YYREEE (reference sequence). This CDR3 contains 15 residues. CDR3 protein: CASSLGETGPYGYTF. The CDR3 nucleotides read TGCGCCAGCAGCTTGGGGGAAACAGGGCCCTATGGCTACACCTTC.

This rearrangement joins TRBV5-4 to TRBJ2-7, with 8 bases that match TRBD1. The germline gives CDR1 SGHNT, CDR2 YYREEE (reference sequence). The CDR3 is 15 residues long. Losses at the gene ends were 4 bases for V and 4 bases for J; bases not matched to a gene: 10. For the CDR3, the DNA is TGTGCCAGCAGCCGCGACCCCGGGACAGGTTACGAGCAGTACTTC. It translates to CASSRDPGTGYEQYF.

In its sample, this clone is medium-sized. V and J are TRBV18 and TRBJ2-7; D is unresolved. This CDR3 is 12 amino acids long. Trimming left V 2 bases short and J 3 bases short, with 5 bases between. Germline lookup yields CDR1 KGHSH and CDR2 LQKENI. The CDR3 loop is CASSPGFYEQYF. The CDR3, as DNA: TGTGCCAGCTCACCAGGGTTCTACGAGCAGTACTTC.